The 11 T cell receptor beta chains given below trace back to one sample, sequenced in a study of shared T cell receptors in the human thymus. Repertoires were generated with immunoSEQ multiplex PCR, while TCRdb's copy carries only in-frame clones and drops some. This table holds hundreds of thousands of clones, around 78% found once. These same records also appear under a second study, on human thymus T cells.

The sample comprised thymocytes. The receptors derive from a boy younger than two with a congenital heart defect.

The V and J genes are TRBV5-4 and TRBJ2-7; D unresolved. Trimming pared 4 bases from V and 0 bases from J, leaving 17 bases between. CDR1 and CDR2 from the germline V gene are SGHNT and YYREEE (reference sequence). This CDR3 contains 16 residues. In DNA, the CDR3 is TGTGCCAGCAGCGCTAGGAGCGAGCCTAGCTCCTACGAGCAGTACTTC. Protein product: CASSARSEPSSYEQYF.

V usage is TRBV19 and J usage is TRBJ2-3, with 13 positions matching TRBD2. After removal of 1 base from V and 3 bases from J, the junction contained 7 bases not matched to a gene. This CDR3 spans 18 amino acids. CDR1 LNHDA and CDR2 SQIVND come from the germline V gene (reference sequence). This CDR3 reads CASSIVGTSGTCTDTQYF. CDR3 in DNA: TGTGCCAGTAGTATAGTCGGGACTAGCGGGACATGTACAGATACGCAGTATTTT.

This chain connects TRBV7-9 to TRBJ2-2; a weak D match, TRBD2 (6 bases). From germline, CDR1 is SEHNR and CDR2 FQNEAQ (reference sequence). CDR3 length: 15 residues. V gave up 5 bases and J gave up 0 bases, with 10 bases separating them. CDR3 sequence reads: CASSRLESNTGELFF. Here the CDR3 DNA reads TGTGCCAGCAGCCGACTAGAGTCGAACACCGGGGAGCTGTTTTTT.

The rearrangement links TRBV7-9 to TRBJ1-2; perhaps TRBD1 as D (5 bases). CDR1 and CDR2 (germline): SEHNR, FQNEAQ (reference sequence). Deletions cut 1 base from V and 13 bases from J, with 7 bases between. The CDR3 contains 10 residues. CDR3 DNA: TGTGCCAGCAGCTTAGACAGGACCACCTTC. This encodes CASSLDRTTF.

V and J are TRBV11-2 and TRBJ2-1; 9 bases align to TRBD2. Trimming removed 4 bases from V and 7 bases from J; junction bases left unmatched: 11. Germline V gene data show CDR1 as SGHAT and CDR2 as FQNNGV. The CDR3 totals 16 residues. The CDR3 DNA is TGTGCCAGCAGCTGGCTAGCGGGATCTGTGGATAATGAGCAGTTCTTC. Its protein is CASSWLAGSVDNEQFF.

The J gene is TRBJ2-1, the V gene TRBV19; TRBD2 matches at 8 bases. V lost 7 bases and J lost 8; bases outside the gene matches: 10. This CDR3 contains 14 residues. CDR1 LNHDA and CDR2 SQIVND come from the germline V gene (reference sequence). This CDR3 reads CASKKREPLDEQFF. CDR3 DNA sequence: TGTGCCAGTAAAAAGCGGGAGCCCCTCGATGAGCAGTTCTTC.

This chain links TRBV5-1 with TRBJ2-5; 8 nucleotides align to TRBD1. The CDR3 loop spans 14 amino acids. Germline V gene lookup returns CDR1 SGHRS and CDR2 YFSETQ. V was pared by 5 bases and J by 1 base, with 4 bases of the junction left unmatched. The CDR3 sequence: CASSPGQAQETQYF. The CDR3 nucleotides read TGCGCCAGCAGTCCGGGACAGGCCCAAGAGACCCAGTACTTC.

The chain carries TRBV27 and TRBJ2-7; 7 bases align to TRBD2. Germline assignment: CDR1 MNHEY and CDR2 SMNVEV (reference sequence). The CDR3 totals 14 residues. The trim removed 5 bases at V and 2 bases at J, leaving 6 bases unmatched. The CDR3 region has the DNA TGTGCCAGCAGTACCCGGGACTATCCCTACGAGCAGTACTTC. It specifies CASSTRDYPYEQYF.

The chain combines TRBV4-3 with TRBJ2-1; 13 bases are shared with TRBD2. V lost 4 bases, J lost 0 bases, and 9 bases stayed unmatched. Germline lookup yields CDR1 LGHNA and CDR2 YSLEER. CDR3 length: 19 residues. The CDR3 coding sequence is TGCGCCAGCAGCCCTCGGACTAGCGGGAGCCATAGCTCCTACAATGAGCAGTTCTTC. The encoded protein is CASSPRTSGSHSSYNEQFF.

For the CDR3, the DNA is TGTGCCAGCAGTTTATCCCACCACGACAGAGCGGGGCGGGATGGCTACACCTTC. Protein sequence: CASSLSHHDRAGRDGYTF. The rearrangement joins TRBV27 to TRBJ1-2; tentatively, D is TRBD1 (5 bases). The V and J ends lost 0 bases and 6 bases respectively, with 23 bases between them. Germline V gene sequence: CDR1 MNHEY, CDR2 SMNVEV (reference sequence). The CDR3 spans 18 residues.

This chain uses TRBV25-1 with TRBJ1-1; 8 nucleotides align to TRBD1. V was pared by 5 bases and J by 5 bases, with 4 bases of the junction left unmatched. Germline-derived CDR1 and CDR2 are MGHDK and SYGVNS. The CDR3 consists of 13 residues. Here the CDR3 DNA reads TGTGCCAGCAGTTTAACAGGGGGGACTGAAGCTTTCTTT. Amino acids: CASSLTGGTEAFF.